A selection of T cell receptor beta chains follows, all from one sample in a study of shared clonotypes between healthy human individuals. Sequencing was performed with immunoSEQ multiplex PCR; in TCRdb, only in-frame clones are kept and a portion is missing. The data hold some 1.5 million clones, with roughly 98% observed a single time. The sequenced sample was naive CD4+ T cells sorted from blood. The receptors here all came from a man in his thirties or forties in good health. Each CDR3 is given without its conserved first and last residue. The order of the fields is V gene, clone size, D gene, CDR3 protein. A D gene is named only where the DNA matches it firmly. Clone size is given for some rows only: seen once, a few or many times, or a class if the clone is expanded.

V gene: TRBV6-5; clone size: .; D gene: TRBD1; CDR3 protein: ASSRQGSKNTEAF
V gene: TRBV10-1; clone size: .; D gene: .; CDR3 protein: ARTDRPTGSYEQY
V gene: TRBV27; clone size: .; D gene: TRBD2; CDR3 protein: ASSLSLAGGPEQF
V gene: TRBV18; clone size: .; D gene: TRBD1; CDR3 protein: ASSPRTGETQY
V gene: TRBV6-5; clone size: .; D gene: TRBD2; CDR3 protein: ASSPLAVSTDTQY
V gene: TRBV7-9; clone size: .; D gene: .; CDR3 protein: ASSLTDFNYGYT
V gene: TRBV28; clone size: .; D gene: .; CDR3 protein: ASRIGSTDTQY
V gene: TRBV5-1; clone size: .; D gene: .; CDR3 protein: ASSPQGTNTEAF
V gene: TRBV6-1; clone size: .; D gene: TRBD2; CDR3 protein: ASSVVAGGYNEQF
V gene: TRBV5-1; clone size: .; D gene: TRBD2; CDR3 protein: ASSLTSGRTGELF
V gene: TRBV25-1; clone size: .; D gene: .; CDR3 protein: ASSESRGGSTDTQY
V gene: TRBV9; clone size: .; D gene: TRBD1; CDR3 protein: ASSVVGQGSTDTQY
V gene: TRBV5-1; clone size: .; D gene: TRBD2; CDR3 protein: ASSLIPSGSTDTQY
V gene: TRBV28; clone size: .; D gene: .; CDR3 protein: ASSRRRVDGYT
V gene: TRBV5-6; clone size: .; D gene: TRBD1; CDR3 protein: ASSYRTGGLSDTEAF
V gene: TRBV18; clone size: .; D gene: .; CDR3 protein: ASSPPPTGANVLT
V gene: TRBV5-1; clone size: .; D gene: .; CDR3 protein: ASSLAIGNQETQY
V gene: TRBV27; clone size: .; D gene: TRBD1; CDR3 protein: ASTTTIGTGTLSGANVLT
V gene: TRBV5-5; clone size: .; D gene: TRBD2; CDR3 protein: ASSTLAANTGELF
V gene: TRBV19; clone size: .; D gene: .; CDR3 protein: ASNGGSGQETQY
V gene: TRBV4-3; clone size: .; D gene: .; CDR3 protein: ASSQGYGSSYEQY
V gene: TRBV29-1; clone size: .; D gene: TRBD1; CDR3 protein: SVEGGGETQY
V gene: TRBV9; clone size: .; D gene: TRBD2; CDR3 protein: ASSSSRLAGNNEQF
V gene: TRBV10-1; clone size: .; D gene: TRBD1; CDR3 protein: ASSWDRRKDTQY
V gene: TRBV6-6; clone size: .; D gene: .; CDR3 protein: ASSYSSSLYNEQF
V gene: TRBV6-4; clone size: .; D gene: TRBD1; CDR3 protein: ASRGTGSNYGYT
V gene: TRBV28; clone size: .; D gene: TRBD1; CDR3 protein: ASSPGTAHQPQH
V gene: TRBV9; clone size: .; D gene: TRBD2; CDR3 protein: ASSVDGGLAGRSSYEQY
V gene: TRBV7-9; clone size: .; D gene: TRBD1; CDR3 protein: AQGGKNT
V gene: TRBV6-1; clone size: .; D gene: .; CDR3 protein: ASHRDNGNTIY
V gene: TRBV5-6; clone size: .; D gene: .; CDR3 protein: ASSQGIVSEAF
V gene: TRBV7-9; clone size: .; D gene: .; CDR3 protein: ASSLAFGLNQETQY
V gene: TRBV27; clone size: .; D gene: TRBD1; CDR3 protein: ASSSRGRGNQPQH
V gene: TRBV27; clone size: .; D gene: .; CDR3 protein: ASRYSVSSYEQY
V gene: TRBV21-1; clone size: .; D gene: .; CDR3 protein: ASSQTSGLNEQF
V gene: TRBV28; clone size: .; D gene: .; CDR3 protein: ASSLSSKNQPQH
V gene: TRBV5-5; clone size: once; D gene: .; CDR3 protein: ASSLETPSWTRGGENIQY
V gene: TRBV5-4; clone size: once; D gene: TRBD2; CDR3 protein: ASSWRLTSGPEQY
V gene: TRBV5-4; clone size: .; D gene: .; CDR3 protein: ASRPGTTYEQY
V gene: TRBV6-5; clone size: .; D gene: TRBD1; CDR3 protein: ASSNDREPPYEQY
V gene: TRBV11-3; clone size: .; D gene: .; CDR3 protein: ASSPDSGSRTGELF
V gene: TRBV5-4; clone size: .; D gene: .; CDR3 protein: ASSLAWEGYGYT